This T cell receptor beta chain was sequenced during a study of blood T cell repertoires in COVID-19 (dated by TCRdb to 2020 to 2022). Regarding the research as a whole: The collaborator samples originated in the United States, Italy and Spain and spanned the acute and convalescent phases of COVID-19. The prospective study material was composed of cDNA or gDNA derived from T cells, B-cell-depleted T cells, or PBMCs. Subjects who had been exposed to COVID-19, were actively infected with it, or had recovered from it provided the deeply sampled blood TCRbeta repertoires that made up the dataset. A freely available public database, intended as a resource for researchers studying the immune response to SARS-CoV-2, is where the repertoires were released. Samples came from the ongoing ImmuneRACE study (first 160 participants) plus 1,254 subjects from 6 global collaborators. The sample metadata nearly always contained a de-identified subject ID, COVID-19 status, age in years and sex. Where HLA class I and class II types were available, the types were taken from metadata supplied by the sample provider, not from assay-based typing.

Collaborating institutions collected whole blood in K2EDTA tubes following their own protocols. For TCRbeta analysis, collaborators shipped samples as frozen whole blood, isolated PBMCs, or DNA extracted from either of those sample types. TCRbeta CDR3 regions were amplified from genomic DNA using the immunoSEQ Assay, a bias-controlled multiplex PCR. For the original study's pipeline: Nucleated cell counts per sample were estimated from amplification of reference gene primers within the assay. To quantify the absolute abundance of each unique TCRbeta CDR3 rearrangement, sequence reads were collapsed and filtered. For each sample, productive Simpson clonality was calculated as the square root of Simpson's diversity index over productive rearrangements. TCRdb stores this immuneACCESS table with in-frame sequences only. Part of the clones is absent; in the studies checked, under half of the shortfall reflects unresolved V genes, and no reason is known for the rest. Clone size and the V and J calls come from that table; the DNA yielded D and trimming. The sample data list under 350,000 clones, and 89% of these were observed just once. The top ten constitute roughly 2.2% of the sample.

Note on this clone: This clone's antigen is unknown. No much larger clone exists at a distance of one base, and base qualities are not known. Other DNA sequences in this specimen translate into the identical CDR3.

Relative to germline, V is 4 bases shorter and J is 5 bases shorter, with 17 bases between their ends. Sequences LNHDA (CDR1) and SQIVND (CDR2) are obtained from the germline V gene (reference sequence). The CDR3 covers 15 residues, taking in both the cysteine and the phenylalanine. The read is trimmed to its CDR3 DNA, 45 bases read in frame from base 1. Results and caveats for the whole study, not just this receptor: The quantity of clinical and demographic metadata differed by source and by participant and was supplied without curation.

Source material: peripheral blood. The sequence came from a man aged 45-65 years with acute or convalescent COVID-19. The chain links TRBV19 with TRBJ2-5, with TRBD2 as a weak D call on 7 bases. The CDR3 protein is CASSTSGGARETQYF. The bases are TGTGCCAGTAGTACTAGTGGGGGGGCCCGGGAGACCCAGTACTTC.